A single TCR beta chain is shown here with its context. Assay used: immunoSEQ multiplex PCR; TCRdb lists only in-frame clones, some missing. This table has 250,000 to 350,000 clones, roughly 83% appearing once. The data are from a study of blood T cell repertoires in COVID-19. This CDR3 comprises 15 residues. V lost 3 bases and J lost 8; bases outside the gene matches: 9. Germline CDR1 reads MNHGY; CDR2 reads SAAAGT. Sequencing was performed on peripheral blood. This receptor was identified in a human donor with COVID-19, enrolled during active disease. The donor label of this sample is uncertain. The chain employs TRBV6-8 and TRBJ1-3; 8 nucleotides match TRBD1. The CDR3 DNA sequence: TGTGCCAGCAGTTATCACAGGGGGAGTGGGGACACCATATATTTT. Residues: CASSYHRGSGDTIYF.